This T cell receptor beta chain was profiled in a study of T cell clusters in autoimmune cytopenias. Study-wide results and caveats: TRB repertoire shifts in secondary cytopenia and chronic lymphocytic leukemia mostly reflected lymphoma, not autoimmunity. Compared with active autoimmune hepatitis patients, healthy donors showed about 2.7-fold more exclusive TRB clusters.

As concerns this clonotype: Its antigen is not known.

Germline-derived CDR1 and CDR2 are DFQATT and SNEGSKA (reference sequence). CDR3 size: 12 residues. Some 40,000 genome equivalents of blood DNA were amplified for TRB. TRB rearrangements were amplified by touch-down multiplex PCR with mixed TRB-A/B primers. For each CDR3 protein, TCRdb gives one entry from its re-call of the multiplex PCR reads, without DNA. The clone table shows under 9,500 distinct CDR3 sequences, with the ten largest holding 4.5% to 5%. The sample was peripheral blood. This receptor was obtained from a human donor with an autoimmune cytopenia or autoimmune hepatitis (not recorded which). The chain carries TRBV20-1 and TRBJ2-7. CDR3 protein: CSASGRTYEQYF.